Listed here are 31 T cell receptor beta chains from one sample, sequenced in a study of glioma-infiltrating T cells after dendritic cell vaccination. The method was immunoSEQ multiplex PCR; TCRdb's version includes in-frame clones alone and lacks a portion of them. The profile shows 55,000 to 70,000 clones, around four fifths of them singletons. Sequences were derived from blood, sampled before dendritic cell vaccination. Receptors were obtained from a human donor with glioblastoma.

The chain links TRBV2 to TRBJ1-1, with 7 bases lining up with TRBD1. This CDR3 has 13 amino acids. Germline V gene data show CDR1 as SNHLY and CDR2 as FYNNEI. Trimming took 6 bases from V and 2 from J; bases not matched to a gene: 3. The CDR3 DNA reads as TGTGCCAGCAGGGGACAGCCCAACACTGAAGCTTTCTTT. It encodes CASRGQPNTEAFF.

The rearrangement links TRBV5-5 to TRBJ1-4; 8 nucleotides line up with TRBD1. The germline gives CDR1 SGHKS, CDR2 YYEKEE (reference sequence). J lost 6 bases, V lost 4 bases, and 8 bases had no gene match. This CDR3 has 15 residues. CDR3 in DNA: TGTGCCAGCAGCCTCTTACAGGGGGTATATGAAAAACTGTTTTTT. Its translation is CASSLLQGVYEKLFF.

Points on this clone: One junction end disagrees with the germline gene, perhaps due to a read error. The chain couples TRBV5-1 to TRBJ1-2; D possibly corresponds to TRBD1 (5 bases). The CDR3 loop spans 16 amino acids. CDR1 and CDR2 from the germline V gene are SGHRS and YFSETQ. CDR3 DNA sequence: TGCGCCAGCAAAGGCCTCCCGGGGGGAGGAGAGGCTGGCCACACCTTC. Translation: CASKGLPGGGEAGHTF.

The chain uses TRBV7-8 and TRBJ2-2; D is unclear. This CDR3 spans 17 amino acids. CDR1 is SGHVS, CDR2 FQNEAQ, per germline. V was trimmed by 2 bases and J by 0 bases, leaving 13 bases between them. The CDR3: CASSLRVASSNTGELFF. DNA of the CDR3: TGTGCCAGCAGCTTACGGGTCGCCTCTTCGAACACCGGGGAGCTGTTTTTT.

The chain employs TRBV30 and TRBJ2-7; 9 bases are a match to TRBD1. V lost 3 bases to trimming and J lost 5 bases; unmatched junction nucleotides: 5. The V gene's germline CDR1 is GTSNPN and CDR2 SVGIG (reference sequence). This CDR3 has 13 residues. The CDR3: CAWRQGASHEQYF. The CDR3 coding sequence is TGTGCCTGGAGACAGGGGGCATCCCACGAGCAGTACTTC.

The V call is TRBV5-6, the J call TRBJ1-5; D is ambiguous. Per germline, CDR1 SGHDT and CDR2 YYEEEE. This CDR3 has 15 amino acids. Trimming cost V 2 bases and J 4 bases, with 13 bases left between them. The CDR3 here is CASSLGPAENQPQHF. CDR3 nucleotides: TGTGCCAGCAGCTTAGGTCCCGCGGAAAATCAGCCCCAGCATTTT.

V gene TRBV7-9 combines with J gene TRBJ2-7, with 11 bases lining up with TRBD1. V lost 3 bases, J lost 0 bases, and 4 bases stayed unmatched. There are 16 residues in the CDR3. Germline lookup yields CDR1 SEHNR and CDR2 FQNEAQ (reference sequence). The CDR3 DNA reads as TGTGCCAGCAGCTTGGGACAGGGGGGCATCTCCTACGAGCAGTACTTC. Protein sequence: CASSLGQGGISYEQYF.

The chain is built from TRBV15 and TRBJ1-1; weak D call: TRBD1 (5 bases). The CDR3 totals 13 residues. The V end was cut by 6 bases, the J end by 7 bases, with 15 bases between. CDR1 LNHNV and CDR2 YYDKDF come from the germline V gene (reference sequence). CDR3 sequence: CATRSAVRVEAFF. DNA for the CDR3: TGTGCCACCAGGAGTGCAGTCAGGGTTGAAGCTTTCTTT.

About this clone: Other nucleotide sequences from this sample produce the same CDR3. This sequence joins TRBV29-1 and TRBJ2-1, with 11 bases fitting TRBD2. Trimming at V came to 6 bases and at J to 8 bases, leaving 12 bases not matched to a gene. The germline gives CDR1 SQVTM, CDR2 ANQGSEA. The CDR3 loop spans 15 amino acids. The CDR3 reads CSVGPPTSGVHEQFF. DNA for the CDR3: TGCAGCGTCGGCCCCCCGACTAGCGGGGTGCATGAGCAGTTCTTC.

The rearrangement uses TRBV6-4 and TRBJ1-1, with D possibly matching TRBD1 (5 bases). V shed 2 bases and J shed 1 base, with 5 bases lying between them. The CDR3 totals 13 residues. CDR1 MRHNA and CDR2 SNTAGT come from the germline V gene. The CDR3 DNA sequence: TGTGCCAGCAGTGACGGACAGAACACTGAAGCTTTCTTT. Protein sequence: CASSDGQNTEAFF.

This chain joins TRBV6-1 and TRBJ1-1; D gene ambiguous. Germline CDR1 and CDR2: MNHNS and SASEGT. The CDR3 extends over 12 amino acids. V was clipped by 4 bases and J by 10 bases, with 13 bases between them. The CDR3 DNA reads TGTGCCAGCAGTGGCCCCTATCTGTTAGCTTTCTTT. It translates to CASSGPYLLAFF.

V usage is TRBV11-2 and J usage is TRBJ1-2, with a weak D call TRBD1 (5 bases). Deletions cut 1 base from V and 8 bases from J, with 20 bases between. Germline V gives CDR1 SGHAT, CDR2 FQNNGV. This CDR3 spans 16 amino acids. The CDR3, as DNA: TGTGCCAGCAGCTTAGGGGGGACTGGAGGGGCTGTGGGCTACACCTTC. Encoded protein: CASSLGGTGGAVGYTF.

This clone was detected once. In DNA form, the CDR3 reads TGTGCCAGCAGTAAGACTAGCGGTTCCTACAATGAGCAGTTCTTC. It codes for CASSKTSGSYNEQFF. The rearrangement uses TRBV6-1 and TRBJ2-1, with 9 positions matching TRBD2. Trimming removed 5 bases from V and 1 base from J; junction bases left unmatched: 3. This CDR3 has 15 amino acids. Per the germline V gene, CDR1 is MNHNS and CDR2 is SASEGT.

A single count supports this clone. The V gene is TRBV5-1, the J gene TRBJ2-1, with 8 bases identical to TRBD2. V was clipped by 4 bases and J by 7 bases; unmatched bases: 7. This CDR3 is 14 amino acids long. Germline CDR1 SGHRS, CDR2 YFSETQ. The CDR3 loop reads CASSPLRGGNEQFF. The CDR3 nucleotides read TGCGCCAGCAGCCCACTCCGCGGGGGGAATGAGCAGTTCTTC.

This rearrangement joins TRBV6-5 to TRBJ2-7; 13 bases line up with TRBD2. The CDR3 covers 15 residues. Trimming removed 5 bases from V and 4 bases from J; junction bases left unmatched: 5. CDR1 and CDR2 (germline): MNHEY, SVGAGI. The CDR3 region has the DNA TGTGCCAGCAGTCCCCGGACTAGCGGGGGTTACGAGCAGTACTTC. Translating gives CASSPRTSGGYEQYF.

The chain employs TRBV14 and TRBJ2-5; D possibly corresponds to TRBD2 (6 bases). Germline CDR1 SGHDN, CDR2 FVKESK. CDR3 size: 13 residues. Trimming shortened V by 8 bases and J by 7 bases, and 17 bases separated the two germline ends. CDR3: CASGSGTGSTQYF. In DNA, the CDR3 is TGTGCCAGCGGATCAGGGACTGGATCGACCCAGTACTTC.

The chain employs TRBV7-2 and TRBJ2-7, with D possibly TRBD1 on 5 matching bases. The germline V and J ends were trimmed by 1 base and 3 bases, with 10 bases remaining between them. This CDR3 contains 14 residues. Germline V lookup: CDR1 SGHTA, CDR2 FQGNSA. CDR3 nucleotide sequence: TGTGCCAGCAGCTTAGAAGGGGCGTTCTACGAGCAGTACTTC. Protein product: CASSLEGAFYEQYF.

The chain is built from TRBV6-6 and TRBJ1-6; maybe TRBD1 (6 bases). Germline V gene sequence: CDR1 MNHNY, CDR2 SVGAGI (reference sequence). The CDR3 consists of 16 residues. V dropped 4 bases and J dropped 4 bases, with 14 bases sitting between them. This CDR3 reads CASSSEEQGYNSPLHF. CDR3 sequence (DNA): TGTGCCAGCAGTTCGGAGGAACAGGGTTATAATTCACCCCTCCACTTT.

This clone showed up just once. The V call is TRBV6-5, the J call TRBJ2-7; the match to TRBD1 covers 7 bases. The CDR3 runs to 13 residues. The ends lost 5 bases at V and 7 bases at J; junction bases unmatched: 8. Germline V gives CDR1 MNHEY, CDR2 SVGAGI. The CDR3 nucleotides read TGTGCCAGCAGTCGGGACAGCCTGGGTGAGCAGTACTTC. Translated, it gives CASSRDSLGEQYF.

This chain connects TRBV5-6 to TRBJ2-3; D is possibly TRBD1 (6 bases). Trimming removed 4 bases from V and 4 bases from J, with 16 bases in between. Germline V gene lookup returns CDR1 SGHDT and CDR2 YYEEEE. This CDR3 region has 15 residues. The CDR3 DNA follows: TGTGCCAGCAGCCTCCGACAGGATGGAGCAGATACGCAGTATTTT. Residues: CASSLRQDGADTQYF. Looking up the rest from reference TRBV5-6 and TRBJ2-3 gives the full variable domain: DAGVTQSPTHLIKTRGQQVTLRCSPKSGHDTVSWYQQALGQGPQFIFQYYEEEERQRGNFPDRFSGHQFPNYSSELNVNALLLGDSALYLCASSLRQDGADTQYFGPGTRLTVL.

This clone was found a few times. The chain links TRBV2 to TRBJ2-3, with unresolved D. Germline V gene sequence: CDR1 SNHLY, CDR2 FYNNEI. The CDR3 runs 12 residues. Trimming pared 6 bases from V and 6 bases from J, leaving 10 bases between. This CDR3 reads CASRQEADTQYF. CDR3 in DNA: TGTGCCAGCAGGCAAGAGGCGGATACGCAGTATTTT.

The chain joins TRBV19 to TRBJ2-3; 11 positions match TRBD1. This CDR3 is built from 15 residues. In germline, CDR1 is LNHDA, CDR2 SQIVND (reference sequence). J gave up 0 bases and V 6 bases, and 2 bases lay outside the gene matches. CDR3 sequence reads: CASRDRGRSTDTQYF. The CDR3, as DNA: TGTGCCAGTAGGGACAGGGGGCGGAGCACAGATACGCAGTATTTT.

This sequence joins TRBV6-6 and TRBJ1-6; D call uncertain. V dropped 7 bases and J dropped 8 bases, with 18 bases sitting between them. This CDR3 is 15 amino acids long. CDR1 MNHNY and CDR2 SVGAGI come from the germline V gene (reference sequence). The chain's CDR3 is CASTLTAGRDSPLHF. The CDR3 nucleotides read TGTGCCAGCACCTTAACGGCAGGTCGAGATTCACCCCTCCACTTT.

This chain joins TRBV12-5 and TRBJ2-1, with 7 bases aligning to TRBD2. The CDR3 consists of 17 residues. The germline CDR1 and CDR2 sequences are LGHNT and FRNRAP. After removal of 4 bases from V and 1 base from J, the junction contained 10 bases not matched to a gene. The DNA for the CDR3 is TGTGCTAGTGGTTCCTACCCGAGCGGGGATTCCTACAATGAGCAGTTCTTC. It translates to CASGSYPSGDSYNEQFF.

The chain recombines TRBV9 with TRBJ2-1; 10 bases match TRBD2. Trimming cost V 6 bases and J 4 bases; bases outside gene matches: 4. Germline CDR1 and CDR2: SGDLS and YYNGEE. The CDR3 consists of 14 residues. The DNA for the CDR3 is TGTGCCAGCATAGAGCGGGAGGGTTACAATGAGCAGTTCTTC. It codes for CASIEREGYNEQFF. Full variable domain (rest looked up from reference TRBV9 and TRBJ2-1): DSGVTQTPKHLITATGQRVTLRCSPRSGDLSVYWYQQSLDQGLQFLIQYYNGEERAKGNILERFSAQQFPDLHSELNLSSLELGDSALYFCASIEREGYNEQFFGPGTRLTVL.

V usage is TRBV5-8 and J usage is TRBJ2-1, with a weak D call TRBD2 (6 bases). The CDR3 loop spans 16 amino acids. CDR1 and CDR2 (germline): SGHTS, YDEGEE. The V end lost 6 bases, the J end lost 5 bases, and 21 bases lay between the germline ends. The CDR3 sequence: CASTLPLEGPNNEQFF. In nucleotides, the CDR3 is TGTGCCAGCACCCTACCGCTGGAGGGGCCCAACAATGAGCAGTTCTTC.

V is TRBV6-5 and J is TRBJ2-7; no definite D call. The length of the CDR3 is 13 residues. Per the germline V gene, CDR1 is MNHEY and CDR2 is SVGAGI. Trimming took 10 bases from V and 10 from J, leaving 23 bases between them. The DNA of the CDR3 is TGTGCCACCTCCCCTCCCGACCAGGTCTCCCAGTACTTC. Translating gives CATSPPDQVSQYF.

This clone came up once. CDR3 residues: CASGAGLALDGYTF. The CDR3 bases are TGTGCCAGCGGCGCCGGACTGGCCCTAGATGGCTACACCTTC. V is TRBV27 and J is TRBJ1-2; D unclear. This CDR3 spans 14 amino acids. V lost 8 bases and J 6 bases, leaving 19 bases between the germline ends. CDR1 and CDR2 from the germline V gene are MNHEY and SMNVEV (reference sequence).

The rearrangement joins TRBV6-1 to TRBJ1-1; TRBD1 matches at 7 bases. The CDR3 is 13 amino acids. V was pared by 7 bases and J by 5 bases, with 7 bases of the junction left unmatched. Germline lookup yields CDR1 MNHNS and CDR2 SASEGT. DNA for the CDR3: TGTGCCAGCAAGCTGACAGGGAGGACTGAAGCTTTCTTT. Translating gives CASKLTGRTEAFF.

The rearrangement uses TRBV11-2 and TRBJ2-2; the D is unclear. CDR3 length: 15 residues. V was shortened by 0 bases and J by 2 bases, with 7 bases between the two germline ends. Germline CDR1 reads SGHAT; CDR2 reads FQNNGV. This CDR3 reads CASSLDNFNTGELFF. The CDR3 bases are TGTGCCAGCAGCTTAGATAACTTTAACACCGGGGAGCTGTTTTTT. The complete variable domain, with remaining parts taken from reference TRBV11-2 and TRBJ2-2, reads EAGVAQSPRYKIIEKRQSVAFWCNPISGHATLYWYQQILGQGPKLLIQFQNNGVVDDSQLPKDRFSAERLKGVDSTLKIQPAKLEDSAVYLCASSLDNFNTGELFFGEGSRLTVL.

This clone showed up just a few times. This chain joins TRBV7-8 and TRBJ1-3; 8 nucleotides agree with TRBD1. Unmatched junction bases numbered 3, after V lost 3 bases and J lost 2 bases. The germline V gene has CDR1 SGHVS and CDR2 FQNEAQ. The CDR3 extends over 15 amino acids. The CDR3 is CASSFRTGTGNTIYF. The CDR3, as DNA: TGTGCCAGCAGCTTCCGGACAGGGACTGGAAACACCATATATTTT. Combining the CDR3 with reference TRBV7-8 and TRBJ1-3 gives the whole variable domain GAGVSQSPRYKVAKRGQDVALRCDPISGHVSLFWYQQALGQGPEFLTYFQNEAQLDKSGLPSDRFFAERPEGSVSTLKIQRTQQEDSAVYLCASSFRTGTGNTIYFGEGSWLTVV.